Listed below are T cell receptor beta chains from one sample, sequenced in a study of monozygotic twins with inflammatory bowel disease. TCRdb reprocessed the 5' RACE reads; each CDR3 protein has one entry and no DNA is given. This listing includes approximately 420,000 distinct CDR3 sequences. Material: blood. These receptors all come from a human donor with ulcerative colitis or Crohn's disease, or a healthy co-twin of an affected twin (not recorded which). Both conserved end residues are part of each CDR3.

TRBJ1-2,TRBV6-1,CASTGQSLGYTF
TRBJ2-7,TRBV6-2/TRBV6-3,CASSARKKHEQYF
TRBJ2-7,TRBV7-3,CASSLSVRDEQYF
TRBJ2-3,TRBV10-3,CAVAERLLSTDTQYF
TRBJ1-2,TRBV25-1,CASSEGQFHAYTF
TRBJ1-1,TRBV6-5,CASSYWTGTGTEAFF
TRBJ2-5,TRBV27,CASSPYRRGTGVTETQYF
TRBJ1-1,TRBV11-2,CASSHLWDRGNTEAFF
TRBJ2-5,TRBV2,CASSLGTTQETQYF
TRBJ2-7,TRBV20-1,CSARVTRAHEQYF
TRBJ2-7,TRBV7-9,CASSAGTGYYEQYF
TRBJ2-2,TRBV12-3/TRBV12-4,CASSFRRGNTGELFF
TRBJ2-1,TRBV3-1,CASSLLAGVSYNEQFF
TRBJ2-1,TRBV24-1,CATSGSGTSRIEEQFF
TRBJ1-5,TRBV20-1,CSASFLSGNQPQHF
TRBJ2-7,TRBV4-3,CASSHSTGGYEQYF
TRBJ2-6,TRBV5-1,CASSLETGTGANVLTF
TRBJ2-2,TRBV5-5,CASSLNGLSGELFF
TRBJ1-3,TRBV10-2,CASSDRGRVGEGNTIYF
TRBJ2-5,TRBV10-3,CAIRPGTGVQETQYF
TRBJ2-2,TRBV20-1,CSARSGTRNTGELFF
TRBJ2-3,TRBV20-1,CSAPTGVRTDTQYF
TRBJ1-1,TRBV20-1,CSALQGAETEAFF
TRBJ2-2,TRBV5-1,CASSPGLTGRSAGELFF
TRBJ2-1,TRBV20-1,CSARDLGTGIEQFF
TRBJ1-6,TRBV28,CASSSRGARTPLHF
TRBJ2-1,TRBV5-1,CATTSFSGTSYNEQFF
TRBJ1-5,TRBV29-1,CSVGWSVDQPQHF
TRBJ2-7,TRBV7-6,CASSFGQGSAYEQYF
TRBJ2-1,TRBV5-4,CASSYDGTSGPFF
TRBJ1-2,TRBV12-3/TRBV12-4,CASSHGRPSGYTF
TRBJ1-2,TRBV18,CASSVGHLGYGYTF
TRBJ2-5,TRBV15,CATSGMSGRAQETQYF
TRBJ2-1,TRBV5-4,CASSKLAGGNEQFF
TRBJ2-3,TRBV9,CASSASRESTDTQYF
TRBJ1-1,TRBV29-1,CSASVGTSAGGAFF
TRBJ2-7,TRBV4-1,CASSQSSGGTYEQYF
TRBJ1-1,TRBV15,CATSRGETGDEAFF
TRBJ2-3,TRBV29-1,CSVDGADTQYF
TRBJ2-3,TRBV5-1,CASSLAGQGPTDTQYF
TRBJ2-7,TRBV5-6,CASRVGTSGGAYEQYF
TRBJ1-5,TRBV7-9,CASSSEGYQPQHF
TRBJ1-1,TRBV3-1,CASSQSTPGANEAFF
TRBJ1-2,TRBV18,CASSPPFPRGDGYTF
TRBJ2-1,TRBV7-9,CASSSSWGEIYNEQFF
TRBJ1-1,TRBV15,CATSRVDRVSEAFF
TRBJ1-2,TRBV27,CASRTYYGYTF
TRBJ2-3,TRBV10-3,CAIRGDRGADTQYF
TRBJ1-1,TRBV29-1,CSVGRQGMNTEAFF
TRBJ2-1,TRBV5-4,CASSFRREVYNEQFF
TRBJ2-2,TRBV20-1,CSARGGLAGTGELFF
TRBJ2-2,TRBV30,CAWSVLGSGTGELFF
TRBJ1-1,TRBV9,CASSPWTGAHTEAFF
TRBJ1-1,TRBV7-2,CASRPRAEAEAFF
TRBJ2-7,TRBV10-3,CAISEGPDGAYEQYF
TRBJ2-5,TRBV29-1,CSVLIQETQYF
TRBJ2-7,TRBV4-1,CASSQGAFEQYF
TRBJ2-2,TRBV11-3,CASSAIQGELGGELFF
TRBJ1-5,TRBV29-1,CSVIMGWDQHF